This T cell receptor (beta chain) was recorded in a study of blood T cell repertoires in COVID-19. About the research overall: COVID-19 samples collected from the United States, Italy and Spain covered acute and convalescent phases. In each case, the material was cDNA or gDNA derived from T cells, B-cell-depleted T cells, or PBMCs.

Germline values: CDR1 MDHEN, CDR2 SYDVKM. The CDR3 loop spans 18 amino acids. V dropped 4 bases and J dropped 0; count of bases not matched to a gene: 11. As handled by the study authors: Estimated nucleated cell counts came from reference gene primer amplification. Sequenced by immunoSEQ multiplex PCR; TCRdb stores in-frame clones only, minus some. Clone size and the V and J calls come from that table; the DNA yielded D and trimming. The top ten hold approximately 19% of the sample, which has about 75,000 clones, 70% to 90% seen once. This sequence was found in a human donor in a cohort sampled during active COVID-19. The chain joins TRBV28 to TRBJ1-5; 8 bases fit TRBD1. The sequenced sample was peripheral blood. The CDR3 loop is CASSSGQAYFYSNQPQHF. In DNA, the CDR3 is TGTGCCAGCAGTTCGGGACAGGCCTACTTTTATAGCAATCAGCCCCAGCATTTT. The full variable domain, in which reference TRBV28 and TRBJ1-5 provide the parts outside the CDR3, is DVKVTQSSRYLVKRTGEKVFLECVQDMDHENMFWYRQDPGLGLRLIYFSYDVKMKEKGDIPEGYSVSREKKERFSLILESASTNQTSMYLCASSSGQAYFYSNQPQHFGDGTRLSIL.